A selection of T cell receptor beta chains follows, all from one sample in a study of T cell responses to AZD1222 COVID-19 vaccine. Assay used: immunoSEQ multiplex PCR; TCRdb lists only in-frame clones, some missing. The data show 110,000 to 150,000 clones, almost 90% seen once. This sample comprised peripheral blood, obtained on day 0 of AZD1222 vaccination. The receptors were gathered from an adult in good health. Each CDR3 is given with its conserved first and last residue. A D gene is named only where the DNA matches it firmly. Clone size is shown for a subset of rows, as once, few, many or a class of expanded clone.

>-|TRBJ2-7|-|TRBV29-1
TGCAGCGTTGCGGGGGGACAGTACTCCTACGAGCAGTACTTC
CSVAGGQYSYEQYF
>TRBD2|TRBJ2-3|-|TRBV6-6
TGTGCCAGCAGTCCGGCCTTGGGACTAGCGGGGGCGGGGGCCACAGATACGCAGTATTTT
CASSPALGLAGAGATDTQYF
>-|TRBJ2-1|-|TRBV5-1
TGCGCCAGCAGCTTGGGACACGGCGCCCTTTGGAATGAGCAGTTCTTC
CASSLGHGALWNEQFF
>-|TRBJ1-1|-|TRBV30
TGTGCCTGGAGTGCGGTTGTGGGGGGAATGAACACTGAAGCTTTCTTT
CAWSAVVGGMNTEAFF
>TRBD1|TRBJ1-1|-|TRBV19
TGTGCCAGTAGTACCGGGACAGAAATGAACACTGAAGCTTTCTTT
CASSTGTEMNTEAFF
>TRBD2|TRBJ2-5|-|TRBV5-1
TGCGCCAGCAGCTTGGTTGCTAGCGGGAGTGGGTCAGAGACCCAGTACTTC
CASSLVASGSGSETQYF
>-|TRBJ1-1|-|TRBV12-3/TRBV12-4
TGTGCCAGCGGATCGGGTAAAGCTTTCTTT
CASGSGKAFF
>-|TRBJ1-5|-|TRBV27
TGTGCCAGCAGTTCTGCCAATCAGCCCCAGCATTTT
CASSSANQPQHF
>-|TRBJ1-6|-|TRBV9
TGTGCCAGCAGCGTACGTCAGGGGATTAATTCACCCCTCCACTTT
CASSVRQGINSPLHF
>-|TRBJ1-3|once|TRBV7-3
TGTGCCAGCAGCTTACCAGGGACTGGAAACACCATATATTTT
CASSLPGTGNTIYF
>TRBD1|TRBJ1-1|-|TRBV7-6
TGTGCCAGCAACCCCTTCCGACAGGGGGAAGAAGCTTTCTTT
CASNPFRQGEEAFF
>-|TRBJ1-2|-|TRBV21-1
TGTGCCAGCAGCACCTATATAGAAAGCAGGAACTATGGCTACACCTTC
CASSTYIESRNYGYTF
>TRBD2|TRBJ2-1|-|TRBV15
TGTGCCACCAGCAGAGCGGGCACGACTAGCGGCCTTTACAATGAGCAGTTCTTC
CATSRAGTTSGLYNEQFF
>-|TRBJ2-2|-|TRBV7-2
TGTGCCAGCAGCCCTAGTATTAGCCCCGGGGAGCTGTTTTTT
CASSPSISPGELFF
>-|TRBJ2-7|-|TRBV9
TGTGCCAGCAGCGTTCGGTCAGATCGGTCCTACGAGCAGTACTTC
CASSVRSDRSYEQYF
>TRBD2|TRBJ2-7|few|TRBV6-2/TRBV6-3
TGTGCCAGCAGCAAATTGGGACTAGCGGGAACACGCTCCTACGAGCAGTACTTC
CASSKLGLAGTRSYEQYF